This T cell receptor beta chain comes out of a study of blood T cells in healthy people across ages. A sample-barcoded 5' primer and a J-beta primer mix were used in a second PCR of roughly 7 to 12 cycles. TCRdb analysed the 5' RACE reads with MiXCR anew, one entry per CDR3 protein. Altogether over 550,000 distinct CDR3 sequences are present, approximately 30% being singletons, with the ten largest covering 15% to 17%. Turning to this clonotype: It may be a read error: a sequence one base away is much more abundant.

The germline V gene has CDR1 DFQATT and CDR2 SNEGSKA (reference sequence). The CDR3 is made up of 15 amino acids. The sequencing input was blood. This receptor was taken from a woman older than 75 in good health. This chain links TRBV20-1 with TRBJ2-1; TRBD2 agrees at 7 bases. The J call may be incorrect, as the DNA end agrees better with TRBJ2-7. The CDR3 DNA follows: TGCAGTGCTAGAGAGGGGGAGGGTTCCTACAATGAGCAGTACTTC. Translated, it gives CSAREGEGSYNEQYF.